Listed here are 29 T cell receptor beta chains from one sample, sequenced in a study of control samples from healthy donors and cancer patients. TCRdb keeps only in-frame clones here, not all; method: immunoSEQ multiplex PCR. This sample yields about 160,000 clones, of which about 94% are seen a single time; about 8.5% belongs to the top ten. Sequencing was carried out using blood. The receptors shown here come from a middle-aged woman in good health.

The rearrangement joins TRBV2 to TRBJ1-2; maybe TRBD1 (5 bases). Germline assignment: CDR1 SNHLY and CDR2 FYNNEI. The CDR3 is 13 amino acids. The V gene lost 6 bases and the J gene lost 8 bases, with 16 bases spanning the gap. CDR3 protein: CASRGGAGLGYTF. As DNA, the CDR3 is TGTGCCAGCAGGGGAGGGGCGGGATTGGGCTACACCTTC. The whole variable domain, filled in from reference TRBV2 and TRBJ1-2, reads EPEVTQTPSHQVTQMGQEVILRCVPISNHLYFYWYRQILGQKVEFLVSFYNNEISEKSEIFDDQFSVERPDGSNFTLKIRSTKLEDSAMYFCASRGGAGLGYTFGSGTRLTVV.

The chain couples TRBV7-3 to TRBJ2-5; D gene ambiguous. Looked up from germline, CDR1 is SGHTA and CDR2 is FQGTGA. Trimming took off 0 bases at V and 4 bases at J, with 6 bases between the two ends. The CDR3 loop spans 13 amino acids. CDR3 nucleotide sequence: TGTGCCAGCAGCTTAACCGACCTAGAGACCCAGTACTTC. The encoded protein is CASSLTDLETQYF.

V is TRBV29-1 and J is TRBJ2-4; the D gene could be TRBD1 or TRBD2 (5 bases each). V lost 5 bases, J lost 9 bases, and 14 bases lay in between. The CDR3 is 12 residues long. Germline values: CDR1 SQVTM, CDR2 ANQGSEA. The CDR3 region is CSVLRRDGIQYF. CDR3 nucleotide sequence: TGCAGCGTTTTGCGCAGGGACGGCATTCAGTACTTC.

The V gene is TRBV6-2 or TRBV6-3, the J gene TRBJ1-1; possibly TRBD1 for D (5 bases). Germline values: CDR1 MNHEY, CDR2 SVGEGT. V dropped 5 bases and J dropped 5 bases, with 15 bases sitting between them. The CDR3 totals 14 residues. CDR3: CASSAQGRRTEAFF. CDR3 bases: TGTGCCAGCAGTGCCCAGGGAAGAAGGACTGAAGCTTTCTTT.

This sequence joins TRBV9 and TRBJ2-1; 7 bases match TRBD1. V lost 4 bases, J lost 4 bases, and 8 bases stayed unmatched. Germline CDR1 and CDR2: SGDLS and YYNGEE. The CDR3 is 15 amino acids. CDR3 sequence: CASSTGVGSYNEQFF. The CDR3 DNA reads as TGTGCCAGCAGCACAGGGGTAGGGTCTTACAATGAGCAGTTCTTC.

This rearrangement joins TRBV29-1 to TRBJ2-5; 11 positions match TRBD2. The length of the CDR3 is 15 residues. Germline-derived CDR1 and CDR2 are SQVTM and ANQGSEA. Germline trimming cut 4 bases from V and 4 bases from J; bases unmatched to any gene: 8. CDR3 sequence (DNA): TGCAGCGTTGGGGCTAGCGGGGGGCTGGGAGAGACCCAGTACTTC. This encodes CSVGASGGLGETQYF.

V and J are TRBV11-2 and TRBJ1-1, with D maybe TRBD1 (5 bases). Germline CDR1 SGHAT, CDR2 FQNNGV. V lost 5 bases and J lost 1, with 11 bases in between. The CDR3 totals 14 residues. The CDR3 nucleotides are TGTGCCAGCAGCAAGTCGGGGGGGAACACTGAAGCTTTCTTT. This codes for CASSKSGGNTEAFF. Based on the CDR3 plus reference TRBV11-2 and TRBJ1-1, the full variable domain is EAGVAQSPRYKIIEKRQSVAFWCNPISGHATLYWYQQILGQGPKLLIQFQNNGVVDDSQLPKDRFSAERLKGVDSTLKIQPAKLEDSAVYLCASSKSGGNTEAFFGQGTRLTVV.

DNA of the CDR3: TGTGCCAGCAGCTTAGTTCTCGGATGGGACGTTCAGCAGTTCTTC. Encoded protein: CASSLVLGWDVQQFF. J is TRBJ2-1 and V is TRBV7-2; D may match TRBD1 or TRBD2 (5 bases each). The CDR3 consists of 15 residues. Between the trimmed V and J ends, which lost 1 base and 11 bases, there was a span of 18 bases. Per the germline V gene, CDR1 is SGHTA and CDR2 is FQGNSA.

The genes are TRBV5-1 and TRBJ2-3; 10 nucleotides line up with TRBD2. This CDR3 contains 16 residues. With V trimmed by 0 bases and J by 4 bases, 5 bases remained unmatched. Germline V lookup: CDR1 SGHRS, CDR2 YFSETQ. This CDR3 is CASSLGASGSSDTQYF. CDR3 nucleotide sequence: TGCGCCAGCAGCTTGGGGGCTAGCGGGAGCTCAGATACGCAGTATTTT.

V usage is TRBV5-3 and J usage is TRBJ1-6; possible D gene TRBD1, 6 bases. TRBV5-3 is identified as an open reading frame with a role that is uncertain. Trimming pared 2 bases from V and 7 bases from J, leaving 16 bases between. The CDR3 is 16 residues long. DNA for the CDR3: TGTGCCAGAAGCTTTAAAACGGGGGGCGGAAATTCACCCCTCCACTTT. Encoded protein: CARSFKTGGGNSPLHF.

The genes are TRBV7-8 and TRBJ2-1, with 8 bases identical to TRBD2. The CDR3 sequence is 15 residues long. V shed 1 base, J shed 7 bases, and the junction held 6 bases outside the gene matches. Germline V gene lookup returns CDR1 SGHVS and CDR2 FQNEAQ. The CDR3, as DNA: TGTGCCAGCAGCTTAGGGTACGGGAGGGGAAATGAGCAGTTCTTC. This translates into CASSLGYGRGNEQFF.

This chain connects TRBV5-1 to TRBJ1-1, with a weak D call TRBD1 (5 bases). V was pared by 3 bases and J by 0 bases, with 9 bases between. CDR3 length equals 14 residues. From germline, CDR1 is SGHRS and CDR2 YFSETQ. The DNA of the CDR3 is TGCGCCAGCAGCTCGGGACGGTTGAACACTGAAGCTTTCTTT. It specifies CASSSGRLNTEAFF.

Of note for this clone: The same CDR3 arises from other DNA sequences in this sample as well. CDR3 in DNA: TGCGCCAGCAGCTTGGGACAAGTTAACACTGAAGCTTTCTTT. This translates into CASSLGQVNTEAFF. The chain couples TRBV5-1 to TRBJ1-1; unclear D gene. The germline V gene encodes CDR1 SGHRS and CDR2 YFSETQ. The ends were cut back, 0 bases at V and 2 bases at J, with 8 bases in the middle. The CDR3 contains 14 residues.

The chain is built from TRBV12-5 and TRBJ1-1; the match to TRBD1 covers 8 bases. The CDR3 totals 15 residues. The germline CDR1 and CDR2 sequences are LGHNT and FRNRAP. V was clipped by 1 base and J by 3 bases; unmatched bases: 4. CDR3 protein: CASGLGQGAHTEAFF. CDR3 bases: TGTGCTAGTGGTTTGGGGCAGGGGGCCCACACTGAAGCTTTCTTT.

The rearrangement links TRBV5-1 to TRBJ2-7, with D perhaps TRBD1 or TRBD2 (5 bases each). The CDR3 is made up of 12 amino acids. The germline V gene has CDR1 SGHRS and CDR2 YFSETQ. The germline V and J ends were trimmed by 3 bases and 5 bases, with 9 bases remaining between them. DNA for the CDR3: TGCGCCAGCAGCTCTTTGGGGGACGAGCAGTACTTC. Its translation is CASSSLGDEQYF.

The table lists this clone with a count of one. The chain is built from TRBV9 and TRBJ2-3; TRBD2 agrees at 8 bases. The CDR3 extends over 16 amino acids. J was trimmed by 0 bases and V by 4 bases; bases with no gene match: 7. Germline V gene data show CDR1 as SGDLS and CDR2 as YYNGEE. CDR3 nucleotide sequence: TGTGCCAGCAGCCTAGTAGCGGGAACAAGCACAGATACGCAGTATTTT. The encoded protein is CASSLVAGTSTDTQYF. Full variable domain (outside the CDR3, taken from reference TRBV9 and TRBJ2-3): DSGVTQTPKHLITATGQRVTLRCSPRSGDLSVYWYQQSLDQGLQFLIQYYNGEERAKGNILERFSAQQFPDLHSELNLSSLELGDSALYFCASSLVAGTSTDTQYFGPGTRLTVL.

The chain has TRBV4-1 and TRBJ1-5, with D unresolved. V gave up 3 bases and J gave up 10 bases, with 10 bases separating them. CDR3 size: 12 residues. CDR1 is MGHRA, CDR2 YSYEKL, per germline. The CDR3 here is CASSQGREPQHF. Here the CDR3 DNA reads TGCGCCAGCAGCCAGGGGAGGGAACCCCAGCATTTT.

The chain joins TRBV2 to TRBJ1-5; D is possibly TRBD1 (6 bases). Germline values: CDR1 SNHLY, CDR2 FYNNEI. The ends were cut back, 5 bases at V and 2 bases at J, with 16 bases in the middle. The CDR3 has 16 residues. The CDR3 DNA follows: TGTGCCAGCAGTCGAGTGGGGGGCGCGGGCAATCAGCCCCAGCATTTT. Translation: CASSRVGGAGNQPQHF. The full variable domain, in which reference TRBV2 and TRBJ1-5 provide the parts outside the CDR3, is EPEVTQTPSHQVTQMGQEVILRCVPISNHLYFYWYRQILGQKVEFLVSFYNNEISEKSEIFDDQFSVERPDGSNFTLKIRSTKLEDSAMYFCASSRVGGAGNQPQHFGDGTRLSIL.

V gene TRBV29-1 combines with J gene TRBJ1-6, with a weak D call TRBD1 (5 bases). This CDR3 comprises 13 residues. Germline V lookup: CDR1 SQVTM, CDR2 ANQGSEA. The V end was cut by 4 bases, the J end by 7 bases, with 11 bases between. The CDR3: CSVGRDGNSPLHF. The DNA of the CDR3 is TGCAGCGTTGGCCGGGACGGGAATTCACCCCTCCACTTT.

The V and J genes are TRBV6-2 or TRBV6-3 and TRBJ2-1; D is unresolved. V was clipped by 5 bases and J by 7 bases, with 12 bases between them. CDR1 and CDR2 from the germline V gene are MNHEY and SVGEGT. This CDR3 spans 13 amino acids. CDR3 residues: CASSMGWANEQFF. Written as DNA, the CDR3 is TGTGCCAGCAGTATGGGGTGGGCGAATGAGCAGTTCTTC.

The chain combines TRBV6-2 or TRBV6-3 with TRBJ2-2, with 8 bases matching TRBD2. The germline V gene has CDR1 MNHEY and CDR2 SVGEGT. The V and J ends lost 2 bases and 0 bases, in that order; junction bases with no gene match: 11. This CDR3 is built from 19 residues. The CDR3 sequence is CASSYPSWVAGPNTGELFF. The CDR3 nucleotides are TGTGCCAGCAGTTACCCAAGCTGGGTAGCGGGGCCGAACACCGGGGAGCTGTTTTTT.

Here the CDR3 reads CASSPTGFAEKLFF. The CDR3 DNA is TGTGCCAGCAGTCCGACAGGGTTCGCTGAAAAACTGTTTTTT. The rearrangement uses TRBV6-5 and TRBJ1-4, with TRBD1 matching 7 bases. Germline V lookup: CDR1 MNHEY, CDR2 SVGAGI. The CDR3 length is 14 residues. The junction had 7 bases not matched to a gene; V was cut back by 5 bases and J by 7 bases.

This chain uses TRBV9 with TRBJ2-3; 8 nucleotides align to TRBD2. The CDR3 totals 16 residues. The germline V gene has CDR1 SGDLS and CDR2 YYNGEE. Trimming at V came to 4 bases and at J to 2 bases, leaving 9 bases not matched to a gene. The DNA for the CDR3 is TGTGCCAGCAGCCCCCACATAGCGGGGAACACAGATACGCAGTATTTT. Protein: CASSPHIAGNTDTQYF.

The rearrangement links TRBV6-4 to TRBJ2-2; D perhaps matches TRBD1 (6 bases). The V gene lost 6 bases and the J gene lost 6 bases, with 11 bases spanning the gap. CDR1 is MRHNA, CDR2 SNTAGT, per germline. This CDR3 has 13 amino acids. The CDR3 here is CASSLEGAGELFF. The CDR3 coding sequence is TGTGCCAGCAGCCTAGAGGGGGCCGGGGAGCTGTTTTTT.

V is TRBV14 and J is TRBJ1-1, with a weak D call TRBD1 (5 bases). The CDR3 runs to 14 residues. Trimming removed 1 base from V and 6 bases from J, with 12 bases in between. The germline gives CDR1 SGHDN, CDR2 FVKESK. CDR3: CASSQVSPGAEAFF. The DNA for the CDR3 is TGTGCCAGCAGCCAAGTTAGTCCGGGGGCTGAAGCTTTCTTT.

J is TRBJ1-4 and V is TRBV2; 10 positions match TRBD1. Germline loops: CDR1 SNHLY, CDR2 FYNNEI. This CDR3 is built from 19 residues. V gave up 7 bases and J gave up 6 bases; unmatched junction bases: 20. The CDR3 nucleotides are TGTGCCAGCATTCCGGGGACAGGGGTAGTCTCAACTAAGGATGAAAAACTGTTTTTT. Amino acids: CASIPGTGVVSTKDEKLFF.

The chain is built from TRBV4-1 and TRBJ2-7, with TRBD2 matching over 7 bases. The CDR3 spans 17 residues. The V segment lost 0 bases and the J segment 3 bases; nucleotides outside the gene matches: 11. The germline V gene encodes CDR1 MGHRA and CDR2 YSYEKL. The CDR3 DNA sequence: TGCGCCAGCAGCCAAGATCTAGCGGACATGATATTCTACGAGCAGTACTTC. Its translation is CASSQDLADMIFYEQYF.

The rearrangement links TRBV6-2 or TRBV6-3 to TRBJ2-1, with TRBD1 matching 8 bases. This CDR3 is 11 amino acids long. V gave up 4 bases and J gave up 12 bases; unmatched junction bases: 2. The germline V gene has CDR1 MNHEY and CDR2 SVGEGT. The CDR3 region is CASSSGTGQFF. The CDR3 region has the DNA TGTGCCAGCAGTTCCGGGACAGGGCAGTTCTTC.

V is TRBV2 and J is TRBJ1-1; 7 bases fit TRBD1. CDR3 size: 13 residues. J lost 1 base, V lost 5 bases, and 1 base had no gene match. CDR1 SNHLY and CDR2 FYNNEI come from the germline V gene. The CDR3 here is CASSNRGNTEAFF. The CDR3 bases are TGTGCCAGCAGTAACAGGGGGAACACTGAAGCTTTCTTT.